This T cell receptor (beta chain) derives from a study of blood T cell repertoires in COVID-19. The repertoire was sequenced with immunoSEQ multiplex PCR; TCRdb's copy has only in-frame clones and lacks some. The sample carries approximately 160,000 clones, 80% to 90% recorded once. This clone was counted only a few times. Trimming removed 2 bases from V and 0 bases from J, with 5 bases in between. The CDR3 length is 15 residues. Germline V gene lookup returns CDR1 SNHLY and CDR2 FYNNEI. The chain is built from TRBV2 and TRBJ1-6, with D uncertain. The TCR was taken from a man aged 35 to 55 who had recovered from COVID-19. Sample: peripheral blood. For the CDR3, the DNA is TGTGCCAGCAGTGAACGGGGCTCCTATAATTCACCCCTCCACTTT. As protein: CASSERGSYNSPLHF.